This T cell receptor (beta chain) was captured by sequencing in a study of breast tumors, draining lymph nodes, adjacent tissues. Broader study findings: The data were judged consistent with most tumor T cells coming from lymph node and expanding in tumor. Compared with basal-like, luminal-like tumors shared significantly more repertoire with nontumor tissue. Tumors had less TCR diversity than lymph nodes, more than nontumor tissue.

The CDR3 has 13 amino acids. The germline V gene has CDR1 SGHRS and CDR2 YFSETQ. TCRdb used MiXCR to reprocess the multiplex PCR reads, holding one entry per CDR3 protein. The sample has about 63,000 distinct CDR3 sequences, less than 75% seen once. This clonotype occurred once. Its specificity is unknown. An end of the junction does not agree with germline; a read error may underlie this. The chain recombines TRBV5-1 with TRBJ1-2, with 7 bases fitting TRBD1. The sample was breast tumor tissue. The sequence came from a female donor with breast cancer. Some clones in this sample may be carry-over from other donors' samples. The CDR3: CASSLGTENGYTF. CDR3 sequence (DNA): TGTGCCAGCAGCTTAGGGACAGAAAATGGCTACACCTTC. Full variable domain (rest looked up from reference TRBV5-1 and TRBJ1-2): KAGVTQTPRYLIKTRGQQVTLSCSPISGHRSVSWYQQTPGQGLQFLFEYFSETQRNKGNFPGRFSGRQFSNSRSEMNVSTLELGDSALYLCASSLGTENGYTFGSGTRLTVV.